This entry lists 2 T cell receptor beta chains sequenced from one sample in a study of blood T cells in healthy people across ages. A second PCR, run for roughly 7 to 12 cycles, used a sample-barcoded 5' primer plus a J-beta primer mix. TCRdb reanalysed the 5' RACE reads using MiXCR and keeps one entry per CDR3 protein. The data show some 760,000 distinct CDR3 sequences, 25% seen once. Another study also made use of these data, one on T cells of mothers and their children.

The sample comprised blood. The receptors were sampled from a boy younger than 18 in good health.

The rearrangement links TRBV29-1 to TRBJ2-5; TRBD2 matches at 12 bases. Germline V gene sequence: CDR1 SQVTM, CDR2 ANQGSEA. This CDR3 contains 13 residues. The V and J ends lost 7 bases and 7 bases, in that order; junction bases with no gene match: 7. The CDR3 protein is CSARTSGEVTQYF. CDR3 bases: TGCAGCGCCCGGACTAGCGGGGAGGTGACCCAGTACTTC. The complete variable domain, with remaining parts taken from reference TRBV29-1 and TRBJ2-5, reads SAVISQKPSRDICQRGTSLTIQCQVDSQVTMMFWYRQQPGQSLTLIATANQGSEATYESGFVIDKFPISRPNLTFSTLTVSNMSPEDSSIYLCSARTSGEVTQYFGPGTRLLVL.

The chain couples TRBV14 to TRBJ2-6; the D is unclear. Germline loops: CDR1 SGHDN, CDR2 FVKESK. The CDR3 is made up of 13 amino acids. V was clipped by 3 bases and J by 9 bases, with 9 bases between them. CDR3 coding DNA: TGTGCCAGCAGCCAGCTTGGCCGCAACGTCCTGACTTTC. The encoded protein is CASSQLGRNVLTF.